This TCR beta chain is from a study of post-analysis software for immune sequencing data. At the level of the study: The patients showed relapsing-remitting, secondary progressive and progressive-relapsing multiple sclerosis courses. Study outcomes and limitations: The five TRBV segments detected at higher frequency in patients than in controls included TRBV5-6, TRBV5-1 and TRBV20-1. Analysis by F measure revealed that same-batch samples clustered strongly together.

TCR beta libraries were prepared from cDNA with unique molecular identifiers. T cells numbering roughly 0.95 to 11 million gave rise to 500,000 or so cDNA molecules. TCRdb ran MiXCR on the PCR reads and lists one entry per CDR3 protein. Of about 400,000 distinct CDR3 sequences in the sample, less than 40% were seen once. The CDR3 consists of 13 residues. After removal of 6 bases from V and 8 bases from J, the junction contained 10 bases not matched to a gene. CDR1 DFQATT and CDR2 SNEGSKA come from the germline V gene (reference sequence). This clonotype was detected once. No antigen is known for it. The sample taken for sequencing was blood. This TCR was recovered from a girl aged 5 to 17 with multiple sclerosis. The genes are TRBV20-1 and TRBJ1-2, with 9 bases fitting TRBD1. CDR3 in DNA: TGCAGTGCACTTAAACAGGGGGCGCAGGGCTACACCTTC. Its translation: CSALKQGAQGYTF.